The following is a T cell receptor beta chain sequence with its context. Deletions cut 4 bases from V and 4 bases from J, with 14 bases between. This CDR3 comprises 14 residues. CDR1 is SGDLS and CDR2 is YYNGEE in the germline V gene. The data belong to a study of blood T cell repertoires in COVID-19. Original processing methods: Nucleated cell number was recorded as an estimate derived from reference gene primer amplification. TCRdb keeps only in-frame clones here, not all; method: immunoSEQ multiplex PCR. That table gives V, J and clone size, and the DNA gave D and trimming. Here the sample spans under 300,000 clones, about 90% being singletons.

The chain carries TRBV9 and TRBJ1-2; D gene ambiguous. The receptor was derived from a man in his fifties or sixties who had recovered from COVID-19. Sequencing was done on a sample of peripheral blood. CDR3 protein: CASSPNPQAYGYTF. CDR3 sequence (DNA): TGTGCCAGCAGCCCAAACCCCCAGGCCTATGGCTACACCTTC.